This TCR beta chain is from a study of CD8 T cells in Susac syndrome. The V end was cut by 6 bases, the J end by 0 bases, with 6 bases between. Germline CDR1 reads SNHLY; CDR2 reads FYNNEI. This CDR3 spans 13 amino acids. The RNA, 0.5 to 1 ug, was put through reverse transcription using random hexamers. TCRdb re-called the immunoSEQ multiplex PCR reads through MiXCR, storing one row per CDR3 protein. The table records over 150,000 distinct CDR3 sequences, nearly 95% of them present only once. Specimen: CD4+ T cells from PBMCs. The clonotype was recovered from a human donor with multiple sclerosis. The chain is built from TRBV2 and TRBJ2-4; no definite D call. CDR3 residues: CASRGLAKNIQYF. CDR3 in DNA: TGTGCCAGCAGAGGGTTAGCCAAAAACATTCAGTACTTC.